This passage covers 26 T cell receptor beta chains from one sample sequenced in a study of ipilimumab plus nivolumab after autologous stem cell transplantation (dated by TCRdb to the early 2020s). The library was generated by the immunoSEQ multiplex PCR assay. TCRdb provides this immuneACCESS table in a form limited to in-frame rearrangements. Some clones are lacking; in checked studies, under half of them reflect an unresolved V gene, and why the rest are absent is not known. Counted in this sample were about 16,000 clones; over 60% of them appeared once. The ten largest make up 20% to 25% of the sample. Specimen: PBMCs, collected in a trial of ipilimumab plus nivolumab as post-transplant consolidation. These receptors were taken from a male donor with diffuse large B-cell lymphoma.

The chain has TRBV5-6 and TRBJ1-2; 8 bases agree with TRBD1. The CDR3 length is 15 residues. Germline values: CDR1 SGHDT, CDR2 YYEEEE. V was clipped by 2 bases and J by 5 bases; unmatched bases: 8. The CDR3 region is CASSFRQGAWYGYTF. The DNA of the CDR3 is TGTGCCAGCAGCTTTCGTCAGGGGGCTTGGTATGGCTACACCTTC.

The chain combines TRBV7-2 with TRBJ2-3; no clear D gene. Trimming shortened V by 1 base and J by 1 base, and 6 bases separated the two germline ends. The germline CDR1 and CDR2 sequences are SGHTA and FQGNSA. The CDR3 totals 14 residues. The CDR3 DNA reads as TGTGCCAGCAGCTTAGGTTTTGGCACAGATACGCAGTATTTT. Amino acids: CASSLGFGTDTQYF.

The rearrangement uses TRBV9 and TRBJ2-3; TRBD2 matches 8 bases. CDR1 is SGDLS, CDR2 YYNGEE, per germline. This CDR3 is built from 15 residues. V dropped 3 bases and J dropped 4; count of bases not matched to a gene: 7. CDR3: CASSATGGRADTQYF. The CDR3, as DNA: TGTGCCAGCAGCGCTACGGGAGGGCGGGCAGATACGCAGTATTTT.

This rearrangement joins TRBV5-6 to TRBJ2-1, with D perhaps TRBD1 or TRBD2 (6 bases each). From germline, CDR1 is SGHDT and CDR2 YYEEEE. Between the trimmed V and J ends, which lost 4 bases and 6 bases, there was a span of 20 bases. There are 16 residues in the CDR3. The CDR3 loop is CASSPRRGTQVNEQFF. The CDR3 nucleotides are TGTGCCAGCAGCCCCCGGAGGGGGACGCAGGTCAATGAGCAGTTCTTC.

The V call is TRBV7-3, the J call TRBJ2-2, with 15 bases lining up with TRBD2. The germline V gene has CDR1 SGHTA and CDR2 FQGTGA. The CDR3 consists of 17 residues. The junction had 2 bases not matched to a gene; V was cut back by 2 bases and J by 4 bases. The CDR3 reads CASSLSGLAGGTGELFF. The CDR3 coding sequence is TGTGCCAGCAGCTTATCGGGACTAGCGGGGGGCACCGGGGAGCTGTTTTTT.

The rearrangement joins TRBV6-5 to TRBJ1-1, with D possibly TRBD1 on 5 matching bases. CDR3 length equals 13 residues. CDR1 MNHEY and CDR2 SVGAGI come from the germline V gene. Trimming cost V 6 bases and J 4 bases, with 12 bases left between them. The CDR3 loop reads CASRQAAGTEAFF. The CDR3 DNA follows: TGTGCCAGCAGACAGGCGGCGGGCACTGAAGCTTTCTTT.

This clone was found a few times. The rearrangement uses TRBV28 and TRBJ1-2; tentative D call: TRBD1 (5 bases). Trimming took off 6 bases at V and 4 bases at J, with 18 bases between the two ends. The CDR3 loop spans 15 amino acids. Germline CDR1 MDHEN, CDR2 SYDVKM. Here the CDR3 reads CASSVPLGGSYGYTF. The CDR3, as DNA: TGTGCCAGCAGCGTCCCCCTCGGGGGGTCCTATGGCTACACCTTC.

The V call is TRBV5-6, the J call TRBJ2-7, with 8 positions matching TRBD1. CDR3 length: 15 amino acids. The ends lost 4 bases at V and 1 base at J; junction bases unmatched: 7. Germline V CDR1 and CDR2: SGHDT, YYEEEE. In DNA form, the CDR3 reads TGTGCCAGCAGCCATACAGGGGGTGAGTCCTACGAGCAGTACTTC. The encoded protein is CASSHTGGESYEQYF.

The rearrangement uses TRBV6-5 and TRBJ1-4; weak D call: TRBD1 (5 bases). The germline V and J ends were trimmed by 7 bases and 1 base, with 13 bases remaining between them. Germline V gene lookup returns CDR1 MNHEY and CDR2 SVGAGI. The CDR3 runs to 15 residues. The CDR3 reads CASTRGLETNEKLFF. Here the CDR3 DNA reads TGTGCCAGCACGAGGGGTTTGGAAACTAATGAAAAACTGTTTTTT.

The V gene is TRBV9, the J gene TRBJ1-2, with TRBD1 identical over 7 bases. Germline loops: CDR1 SGDLS, CDR2 YYNGEE. The V and J ends lost 5 bases and 4 bases, in that order; junction bases with no gene match: 11. The CDR3 runs 15 residues. Here the CDR3 reads CASSPKTGASYGYTF. The CDR3 DNA reads TGTGCCAGCAGTCCTAAAACAGGGGCCTCCTATGGCTACACCTTC.

The chain recombines TRBV19 with TRBJ2-2; D is uncertain. Germline CDR1 reads LNHDA; CDR2 reads SQIVND (reference sequence). Trimming left V 9 bases short and J 0 bases short, with 8 bases between. The CDR3 covers 13 residues. In DNA form, the CDR3 reads TGTGCCAGCCTCCCCGCGAACACCGGGGAGCTGTTTTTT. It encodes CASLPANTGELFF. The whole variable domain, remainder taken from reference TRBV19 and TRBJ2-2, is DGGITQSPKYLFRKEGQNVTLSCEQNLNHDAMYWYRQDPGQGLRLIYYSQIVNDFQKGDIAEGYSVSREKKESFPLTVTSAQKNPTAFYLCASLPANTGELFFGEGSRLTVL.

The chain carries TRBV9 and TRBJ2-3; TRBD2 might be the D (6 bases). Germline V gene lookup returns CDR1 SGDLS and CDR2 YYNGEE. The V and J ends lost 3 bases and 4 bases respectively, with 21 bases between them. The CDR3 has 17 amino acids. In nucleotides, the CDR3 is TGTGCCAGCAGCGGAGGACGTGAGGGGAGGATAGCAGATACGCAGTATTTT. This codes for CASSGGREGRIADTQYF.

J is TRBJ1-3 and V is TRBV27; D might be TRBD1 (6 bases). The CDR3 totals 15 residues. Trimming pared 6 bases from V and 4 bases from J, leaving 16 bases between. Per germline, CDR1 MNHEY and CDR2 SMNVEV (reference sequence). CDR3 loop: CASSQQGVSGNTIYF. As DNA, the CDR3 is TGTGCCAGCAGCCAACAGGGCGTCTCCGGAAACACCATATATTTT.

The rearrangement uses TRBV7-9 and TRBJ2-3; TRBD1 or TRBD2 may be the D gene (5 bases each). Trimming removed 5 bases from V and 4 bases from J, with 10 bases in between. The CDR3 has 13 residues. Germline CDR1 SEHNR, CDR2 FQNEAQ (reference sequence). The DNA for the CDR3 is TGTGCCAGCAGCCCCCGGGGCCCAGATACGCAGTATTTT. It encodes CASSPRGPDTQYF.

This chain uses TRBV9 with TRBJ2-6; perhaps TRBD1 as D (6 bases). The germline CDR1 and CDR2 sequences are SGDLS and YYNGEE. The length of the CDR3 is 15 residues. V gave up 2 bases and J gave up 1 base, with 7 bases separating them. CDR3 sequence: CASSVRGSGANVLTF. The DNA for the CDR3 is TGTGCCAGCAGCGTCAGGGGTTCTGGGGCCAACGTCCTGACTTTC.

The rearrangement uses TRBV7-9 and TRBJ2-5, with 7 bases aligning to TRBD1. There are 15 residues in the CDR3. Germline CDR1 reads SEHNR; CDR2 reads FQNEAQ (reference sequence). V trimming: 5 bases; J trimming: 1 base; junction bases outside the gene matches: 7. This CDR3 is CASSPTGTAQETQYF. The CDR3, as DNA: TGTGCCAGCAGCCCCACCGGGACAGCCCAAGAGACCCAGTACTTC.

The V and J genes are TRBV7-3 and TRBJ2-6, with D unclear. V dropped 2 bases and J dropped 2 bases, with 7 bases sitting between them. The CDR3 is 15 residues long. Looked up from germline, CDR1 is SGHTA and CDR2 is FQGTGA. The CDR3 nucleotides read TGTGCCAGCAGCTTAGGTGTTGCTGGGGCCAACGTCCTGACTTTC. This gives the protein CASSLGVAGANVLTF. The full variable domain, completed using reference TRBV7-3 and TRBJ2-6, is GAGVSQTPSNKVTEKGKYVELRCDPISGHTALYWYRQSLGQGPEFLIYFQGTGAADDSGLPNDRFFAVRPEGSVSTLKIQRTERGDSAVYLCASSLGVAGANVLTFGAGSRLTVL.

The V and J genes are TRBV5-1 and TRBJ2-3; D possibly matches TRBD1 or TRBD2 (5 bases each). V gave up 3 bases and J gave up 2 bases, with 16 bases separating them. Germline loops: CDR1 SGHRS, CDR2 YFSETQ. There are 16 residues in the CDR3. CDR3 bases: TGCGCCAGCAGCTGGTACGGGGACGGATACACAGATACGCAGTATTTT. It encodes CASSWYGDGYTDTQYF.

The V call is TRBV6-1, the J call TRBJ2-2, with 7 bases matching TRBD1. The CDR3 is 16 amino acids. Per the germline V gene, CDR1 is MNHNS and CDR2 is SASEGT. V shed 2 bases, J shed 6 bases, and the junction held 9 bases outside the gene matches. CDR3 amino acids: CASSEPGQLLSGELFF. The CDR3 bases are TGTGCCAGCAGTGAACCGGGACAGCTTTTGTCCGGGGAGCTGTTTTTT.

J is TRBJ2-1 and V is TRBV5-1; D not resolved. Trimming removed 1 base at V and 5 bases at J, with 13 bases between. The germline gives CDR1 SGHRS, CDR2 YFSETQ. The CDR3 runs 15 residues. As DNA, the CDR3 is TGCGCCAGCAGCTTGACGGATCTCCGAAACAATGAGCAGTTCTTC. This encodes CASSLTDLRNNEQFF.

The chain recombines TRBV7-9 with TRBJ1-5, with a possible D match to TRBD1 (6 bases). The germline V and J ends were trimmed by 5 bases and 2 bases, with 13 bases remaining between them. The V gene's germline CDR1 is SEHNR and CDR2 FQNEAQ (reference sequence). This CDR3 has 15 residues. The CDR3 region has the DNA TGTGCCAGCAGCGTACAGGGAACGGGCAATCAGCCCCAGCATTTT. This gives the protein CASSVQGTGNQPQHF.

There are a few counts of this clone. The gene calls are TRBV14 and TRBJ2-5; D gene ambiguous. The CDR3 runs to 14 residues. Trimming took off 2 bases at V and 7 bases at J, with 14 bases between the two ends. CDR1 is SGHDN and CDR2 is FVKESK in the germline V gene. In DNA, the CDR3 is TGTGCCAGCAGCCAACAAGGGCCTCTGGGGACCCAGTACTTC. It translates to CASSQQGPLGTQYF.

This clone has just one count. V usage is TRBV2 and J usage is TRBJ2-7; the match to TRBD1 covers 8 bases. The CDR3 covers 14 residues. The V and J ends lost 1 base and 3 bases, in that order; junction bases with no gene match: 2. Germline CDR1 SNHLY, CDR2 FYNNEI. This CDR3 is CASSEGTGNYEQYF. CDR3 DNA: TGTGCCAGCAGTGAAGGGACAGGGAACTACGAGCAGTACTTC. Full variable domain (rest looked up from reference TRBV2 and TRBJ2-7): EPEVTQTPSHQVTQMGQEVILRCVPISNHLYFYWYRQILGQKVEFLVSFYNNEISEKSEIFDDQFSVERPDGSNFTLKIRSTKLEDSAMYFCASSEGTGNYEQYFGPGTRLTVT.

This chain connects TRBV10-1 to TRBJ1-1, with D possibly matching TRBD1 (6 bases). Germline CDR1 WNHNN, CDR2 SYGVQD (reference sequence). The CDR3 contains 14 residues. Trimming shortened V by 5 bases and J by 6 bases, and 16 bases separated the two germline ends. For the CDR3, the DNA is TGCGCCAGCAGTCCAGGGGTTCCCCCCGCTGAAGCTTTCTTT. This translates into CASSPGVPPAEAFF.

In this sample, this clone turned up a few times. V usage is TRBV2 and J usage is TRBJ2-5; 10 nucleotides agree with TRBD1. Germline CDR1 and CDR2: SNHLY and FYNNEI. J gave up 5 bases and V 7 bases, and 7 bases lay outside the gene matches. The CDR3 has 14 residues. This chain's CDR3 is CASKRDRGGETQYF. CDR3 nucleotide sequence: TGTGCCAGCAAACGGGACAGGGGAGGGGAGACCCAGTACTTC.

The rearrangement joins TRBV15 to TRBJ2-7; 8 nucleotides align to TRBD2. Germline V gene sequence: CDR1 LNHNV, CDR2 YYDKDF (reference sequence). The CDR3 runs 15 residues. Trimming cost V 4 bases and J 5 bases; bases outside gene matches: 10. CDR3 bases: TGTGCCACCAGCACCCCTCCCCCAGCGGGAGACGAGCAGTACTTC. Translation: CATSTPPPAGDEQYF. Together with reference TRBV15 and TRBJ2-7, the CDR3 gives the full variable domain: DAMVIQNPRYQVTQFGKPVTLSCSQTLNHNVMYWYQQKSSQAPKLLFHYYDKDFNNEADTPDNFQSRRPNTSFCFLDIRSPGLGDTAMYLCATSTPPPAGDEQYFGPGTRLTVT.